Listed here is a single TCR beta chain. Its antigen is undetermined. TCRdb re-called the 5' RACE reads through MiXCR, storing one row per CDR3 protein. The repertoire consists of about 150,000 distinct CDR3 sequences, with about 6% occurring once and the leading ten covering roughly 3%. The CDR3 is 15 residues long. The V gene's germline CDR1 is SGHRS and CDR2 YFSETQ. V was clipped by 2 bases and J by 0 bases, with 8 bases between them. These data belong to a study of T cells after yellow fever vaccination. The overall study: Where fractions had low cell numbers, libraries were prepared from them with the SMART-Seq v4 Ultra Low Input RNA kit. Study conclusions and caveats: Just a small share of clonotypes turned up in the CD4 compartment as well as the CD8 compartment.

This chain links TRBV5-1 with TRBJ2-2; D unresolved. Sequencing used CD4+ T cells sorted from PBMCs, obtained on the day of the first yellow fever vaccination. The receptor comes from a man aged 18 to 29 who received the YFV17D yellow fever vaccine. In DNA form, the CDR3 reads TGCGCCAGCAGCTTTCGGTCGACGAACACCGGGGAGCTGTTTTTT. The encoded protein is CASSFRSTNTGELFF. Complete variable domain (other parts from reference TRBV5-1 and TRBJ2-2): KAGVTQTPRYLIKTRGQQVTLSCSPISGHRSVSWYQQTPGQGLQFLFEYFSETQRNKGNFPGRFSGRQFSNSRSEMNVSTLELGDSALYLCASSFRSTNTGELFFGEGSRLTVL.